The T cell receptor beta chain described here comes from a study of immune cell composition in non-small cell lung cancer. Study at large: Lung adenocarcinoma or squamous carcinoma made up most tumours.

Sequenced by immunoSEQ multiplex PCR; TCRdb stores in-frame clones only, minus some. The sample has over 3,500 clones, roughly two thirds seen once. Study-wide findings and caveats: Shared sequences between tumour-reactive and dominant in vivo clones were not proven. Overall clonality, unlike maximal tumour-associated clone frequency, did not predict TIL reactivity.

CDR1 and CDR2 (germline): SGHVS, FQNEAQ. The CDR3 is made up of 13 amino acids. Trimming removed 7 bases from V and 3 bases from J; junction bases left unmatched: 4. Concerning this clone itself: Its cognate antigen is unknown.

The V and J genes are TRBV7-8 and TRBJ2-5; TRBD1 matches 8 bases. The receptor comes from a human donor with non-small cell lung cancer. Sequenced: lung tumor tissue. The CDR3 coding sequence is TGTGCCAGCATGCTGACAGGGGAAGAGACCCAGTACTTC. This translates into CASMLTGEETQYF.